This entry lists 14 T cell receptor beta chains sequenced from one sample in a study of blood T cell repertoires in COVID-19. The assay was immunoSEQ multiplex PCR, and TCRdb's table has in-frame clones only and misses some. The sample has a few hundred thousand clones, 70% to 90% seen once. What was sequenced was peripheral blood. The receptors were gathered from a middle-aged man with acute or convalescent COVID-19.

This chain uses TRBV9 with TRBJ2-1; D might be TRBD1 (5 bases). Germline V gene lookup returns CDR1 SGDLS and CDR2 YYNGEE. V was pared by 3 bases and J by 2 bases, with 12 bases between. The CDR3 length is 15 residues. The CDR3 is CASSDSRVTYNEQFF. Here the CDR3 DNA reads TGTGCCAGCAGCGACTCCAGGGTAACCTACAATGAGCAGTTCTTC.

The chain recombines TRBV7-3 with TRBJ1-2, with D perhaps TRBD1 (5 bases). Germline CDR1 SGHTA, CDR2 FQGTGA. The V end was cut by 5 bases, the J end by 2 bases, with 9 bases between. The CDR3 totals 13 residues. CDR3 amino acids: CASSLGGNYGYTF. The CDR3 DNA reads TGTGCCAGCAGCCTCGGGGGGAACTATGGCTACACCTTC.

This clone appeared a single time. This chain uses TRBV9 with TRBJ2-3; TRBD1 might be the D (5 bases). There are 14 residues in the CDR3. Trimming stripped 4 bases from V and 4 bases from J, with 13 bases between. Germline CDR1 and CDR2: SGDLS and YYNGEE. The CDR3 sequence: CASSPRQFADTQYF. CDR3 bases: TGTGCCAGCAGCCCCCGACAGTTCGCAGATACGCAGTATTTT.

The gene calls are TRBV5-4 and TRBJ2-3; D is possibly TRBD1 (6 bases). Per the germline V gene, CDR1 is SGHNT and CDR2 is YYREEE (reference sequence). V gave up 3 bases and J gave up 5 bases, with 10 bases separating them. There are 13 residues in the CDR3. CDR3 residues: CASSSKGEDTQYF. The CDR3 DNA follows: TGTGCCAGCAGCTCCAAGGGGGAAGATACGCAGTATTTT.

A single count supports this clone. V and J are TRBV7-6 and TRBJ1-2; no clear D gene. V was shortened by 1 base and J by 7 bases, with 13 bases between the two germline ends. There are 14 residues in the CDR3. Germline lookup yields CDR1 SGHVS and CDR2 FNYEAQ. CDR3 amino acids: CASSLGGGMAGYTF. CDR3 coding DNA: TGTGCCAGCAGCTTAGGTGGCGGAATGGCTGGCTACACCTTC.

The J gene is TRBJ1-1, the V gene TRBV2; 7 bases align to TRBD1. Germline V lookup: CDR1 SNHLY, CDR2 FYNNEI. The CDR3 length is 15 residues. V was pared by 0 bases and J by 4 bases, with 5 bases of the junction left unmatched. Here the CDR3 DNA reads TGTGCCAGCAGTGAAGCGAGGGGGCGGCCCACTGAAGCTTTCTTT. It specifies CASSEARGRPTEAFF.

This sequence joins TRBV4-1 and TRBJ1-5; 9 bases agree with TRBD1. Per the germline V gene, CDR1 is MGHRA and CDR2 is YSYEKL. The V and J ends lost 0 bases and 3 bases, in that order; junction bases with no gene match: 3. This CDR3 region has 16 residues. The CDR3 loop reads CASSQDGTGFNQPQHF. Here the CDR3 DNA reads TGCGCCAGCAGCCAAGACGGGACAGGGTTCAATCAGCCCCAGCATTTT.

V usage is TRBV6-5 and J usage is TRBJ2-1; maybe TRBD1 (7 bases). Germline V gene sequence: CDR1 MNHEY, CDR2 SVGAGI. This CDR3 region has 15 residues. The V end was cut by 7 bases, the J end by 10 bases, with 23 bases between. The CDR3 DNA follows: TGTGCCAGCAATCGTTGGCTGGCCAGGGGGGACGAGCAGTTCTTC. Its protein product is CASNRWLARGDEQFF.

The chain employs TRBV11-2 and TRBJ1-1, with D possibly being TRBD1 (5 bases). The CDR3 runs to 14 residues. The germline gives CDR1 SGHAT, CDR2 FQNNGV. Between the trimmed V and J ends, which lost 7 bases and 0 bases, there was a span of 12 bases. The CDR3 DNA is TGTGCCAGCACCCTACCGGGGGTGAACACTGAAGCTTTCTTT. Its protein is CASTLPGVNTEAFF.

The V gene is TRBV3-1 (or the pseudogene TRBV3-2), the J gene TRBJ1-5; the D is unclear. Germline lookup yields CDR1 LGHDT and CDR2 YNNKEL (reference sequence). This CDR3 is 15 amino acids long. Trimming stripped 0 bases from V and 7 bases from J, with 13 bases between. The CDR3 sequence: CASSQDIGVGQPQHF. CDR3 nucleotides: TGTGCCAGCAGCCAAGATATCGGGGTGGGCCAGCCCCAGCATTTT.

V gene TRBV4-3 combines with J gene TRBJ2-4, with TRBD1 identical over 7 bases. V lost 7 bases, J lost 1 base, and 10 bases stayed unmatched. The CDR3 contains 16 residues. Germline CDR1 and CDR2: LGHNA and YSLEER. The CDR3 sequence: CASKPQGWPAKNIQYF. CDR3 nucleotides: TGCGCCAGCAAACCACAGGGGTGGCCTGCCAAAAACATTCAGTACTTC.

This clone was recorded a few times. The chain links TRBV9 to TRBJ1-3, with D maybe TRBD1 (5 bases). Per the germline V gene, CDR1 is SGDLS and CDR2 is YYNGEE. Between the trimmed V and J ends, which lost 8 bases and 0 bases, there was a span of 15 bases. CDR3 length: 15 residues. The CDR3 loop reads CAREGPPLSGNTIYF. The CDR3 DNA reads TGTGCCAGGGAGGGACCGCCACTCTCTGGAAACACCATATATTTT.

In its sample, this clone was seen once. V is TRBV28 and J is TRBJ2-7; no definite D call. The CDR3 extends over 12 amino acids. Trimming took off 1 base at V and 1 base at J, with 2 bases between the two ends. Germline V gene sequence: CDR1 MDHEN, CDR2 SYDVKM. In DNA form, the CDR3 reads TGTGCCAGCAGTTTATCGTCCTACGAGCAGTACTTC. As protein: CASSLSSYEQYF.

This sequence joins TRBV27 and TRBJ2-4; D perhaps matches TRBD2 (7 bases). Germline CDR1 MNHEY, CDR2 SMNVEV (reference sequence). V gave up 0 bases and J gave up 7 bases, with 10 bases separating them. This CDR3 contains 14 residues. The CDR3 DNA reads TGTGCCAGCAGTTTATCGCGGGGGCCCAACATTCAGTACTTC. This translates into CASSLSRGPNIQYF.